Below, one TCR beta chain is given with its context. This clonotype was seen only a few times. Its antigen is still unknown. It has no much larger one-base neighbor in the sample; base qualities were not kept. This entry belongs to a study of CD8 T cells in ankylosing spondylitis (dated by TCRdb to between 2016 and 2019). Describing the broader study: To find TCR variants linked to disease, the study profiled T cell receptor beta repertoires in ankylosing spondylitis patients and healthy donors. In total, the full study cohort was made up of roughly 110 healthy donors and 25 to 30 ankylosing spondylitis patients. Peripheral blood was sampled, and synovial fluid was also collected from ankylosing spondylitis patients. Study-level results and caveats: The disease-linked clones were reported as significantly enriched in matched synovial fluid samples from ankylosing spondylitis patients. Some motif variants had previously been reported in the synovial fluid and blood of reactive arthritis patients, which suggests shared mechanisms of disease initiation. Blood from ankylosing spondylitis patients appeared to be characterized by a TCR beta motif made up of 8 or 9 highly homologous amino acid variants. The disease-linked clones showed a CD8+ phenotype and occurred at relatively low frequencies in peripheral blood.

Synovial fluid samples and blood samples obtained from the same ankylosing spondylitis patients were matched. V drops 4 bases and J drops 3 bases, leaving 17 bases in between. The CDR3 contains 16 residues, cysteine and phenylalanine counted. Only the CDR3 DNA is retained, 48 bases long and in frame from the first base. Sequencing was performed on an Illumina HiSeq 2500. Quantitative 5'-RACE with molecular barcodes was the method used to prepare the TCR beta libraries. The paper's data handling went like this. A new computational method, built on a probabilistic model of VDJ rearrangement, was used to identify disease-linked TCR variants. TCRdb took the public reads, trimmed them with fastp at Q25, ran MiXCR for clone calling and kept in-frame beta chains. All rows with the same CDR3 protein become a single entry with the most common DNA and genes. The V and J calls reflect TCRdb's pipeline rather than the authors' work. The sample table lists approximately 150,000 distinct CDR3 sequences, approximately 48% of them with a count of one. The ten largest clonotypes hold about 15% of the sample.

Sample: synovial fluid, either unsorted or a sorted T cell fraction (not recorded which). Here the chain combines TRBV12-3 or TRBV12-4 and TRBJ2-3; the D gene cannot be resolved beyond TRBD1 or TRBD2, each matching 8 bases. The source is a male donor with ankylosing spondylitis. The CDR3 reads as follows: CASSYQRGTGTDTQYF. The DNA sequence is as follows: TGTGCCAGCAGTTACCAGCGGGGGACAGGTACAGATACGCAGTATTTT.